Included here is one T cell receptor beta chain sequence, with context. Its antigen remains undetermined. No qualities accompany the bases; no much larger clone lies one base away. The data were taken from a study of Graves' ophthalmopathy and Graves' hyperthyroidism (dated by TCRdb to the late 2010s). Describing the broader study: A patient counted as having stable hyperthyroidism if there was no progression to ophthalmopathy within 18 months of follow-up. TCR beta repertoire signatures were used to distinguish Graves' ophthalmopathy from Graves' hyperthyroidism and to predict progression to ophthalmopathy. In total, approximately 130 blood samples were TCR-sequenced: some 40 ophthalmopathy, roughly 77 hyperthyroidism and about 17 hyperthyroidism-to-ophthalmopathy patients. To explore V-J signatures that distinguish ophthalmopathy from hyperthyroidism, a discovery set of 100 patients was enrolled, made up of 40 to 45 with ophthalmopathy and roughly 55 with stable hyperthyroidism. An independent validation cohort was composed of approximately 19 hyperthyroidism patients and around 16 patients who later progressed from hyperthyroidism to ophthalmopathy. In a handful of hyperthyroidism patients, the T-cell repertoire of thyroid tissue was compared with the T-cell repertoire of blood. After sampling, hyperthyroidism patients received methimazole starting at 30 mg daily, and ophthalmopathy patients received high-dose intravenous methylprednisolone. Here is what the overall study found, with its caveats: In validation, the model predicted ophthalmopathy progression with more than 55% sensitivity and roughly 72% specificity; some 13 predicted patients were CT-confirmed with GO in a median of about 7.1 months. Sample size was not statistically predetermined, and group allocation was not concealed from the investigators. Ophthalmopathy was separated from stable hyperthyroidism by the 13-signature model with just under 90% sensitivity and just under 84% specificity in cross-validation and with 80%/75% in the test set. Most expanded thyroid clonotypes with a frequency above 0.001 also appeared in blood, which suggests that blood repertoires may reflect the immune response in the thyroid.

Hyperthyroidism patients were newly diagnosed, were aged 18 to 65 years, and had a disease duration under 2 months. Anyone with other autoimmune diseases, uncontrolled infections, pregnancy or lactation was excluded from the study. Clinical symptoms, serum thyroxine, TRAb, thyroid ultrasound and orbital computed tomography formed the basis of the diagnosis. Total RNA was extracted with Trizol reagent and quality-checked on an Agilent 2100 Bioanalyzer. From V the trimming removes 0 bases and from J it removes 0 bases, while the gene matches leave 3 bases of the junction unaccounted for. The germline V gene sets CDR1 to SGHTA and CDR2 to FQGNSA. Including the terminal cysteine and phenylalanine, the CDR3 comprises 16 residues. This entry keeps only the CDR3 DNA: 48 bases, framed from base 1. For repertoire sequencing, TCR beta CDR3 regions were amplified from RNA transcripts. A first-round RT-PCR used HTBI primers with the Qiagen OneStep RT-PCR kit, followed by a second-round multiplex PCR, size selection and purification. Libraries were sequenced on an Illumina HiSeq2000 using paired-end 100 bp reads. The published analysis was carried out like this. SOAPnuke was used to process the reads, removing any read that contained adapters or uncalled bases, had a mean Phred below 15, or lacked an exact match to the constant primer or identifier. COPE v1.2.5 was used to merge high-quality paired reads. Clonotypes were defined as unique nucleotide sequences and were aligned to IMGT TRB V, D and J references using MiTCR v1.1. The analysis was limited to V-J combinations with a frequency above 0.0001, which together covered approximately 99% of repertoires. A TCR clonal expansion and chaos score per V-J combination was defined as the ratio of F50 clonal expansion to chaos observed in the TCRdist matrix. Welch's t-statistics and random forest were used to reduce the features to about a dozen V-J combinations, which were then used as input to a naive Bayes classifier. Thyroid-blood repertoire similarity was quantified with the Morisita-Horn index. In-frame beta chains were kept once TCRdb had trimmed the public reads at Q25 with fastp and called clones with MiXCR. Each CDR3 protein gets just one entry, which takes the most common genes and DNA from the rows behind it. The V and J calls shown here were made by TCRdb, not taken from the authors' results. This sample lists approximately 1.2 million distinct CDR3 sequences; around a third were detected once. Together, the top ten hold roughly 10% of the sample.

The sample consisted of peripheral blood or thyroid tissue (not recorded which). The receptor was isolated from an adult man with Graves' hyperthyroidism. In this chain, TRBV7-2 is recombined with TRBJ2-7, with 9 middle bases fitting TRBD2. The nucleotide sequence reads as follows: TGTGCCAGCAGCTTAGCTAGCGGGAGTAGCTCCTACGAGCAGTACTTC. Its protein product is CASSLASGSSSYEQYF.